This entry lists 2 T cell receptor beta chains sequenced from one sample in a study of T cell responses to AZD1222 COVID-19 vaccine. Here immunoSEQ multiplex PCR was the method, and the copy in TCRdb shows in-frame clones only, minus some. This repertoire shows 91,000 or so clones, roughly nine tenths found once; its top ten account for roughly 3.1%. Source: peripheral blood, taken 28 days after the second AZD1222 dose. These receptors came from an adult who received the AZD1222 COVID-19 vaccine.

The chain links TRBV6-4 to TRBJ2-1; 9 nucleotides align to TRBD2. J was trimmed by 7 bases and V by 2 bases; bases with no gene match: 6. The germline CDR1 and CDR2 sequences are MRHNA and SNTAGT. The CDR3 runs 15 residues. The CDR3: CASSDLSGGRNEQFF. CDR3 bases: TGTGCCAGCAGTGACCTCAGCGGGGGGCGTAATGAGCAGTTCTTC.

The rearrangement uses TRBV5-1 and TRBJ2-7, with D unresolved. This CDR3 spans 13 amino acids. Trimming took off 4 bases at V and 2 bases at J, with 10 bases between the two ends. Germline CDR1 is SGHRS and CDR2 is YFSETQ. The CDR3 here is CASSDPFTYEQYF. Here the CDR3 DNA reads TGCGCCAGCAGCGACCCGTTTACCTACGAGCAGTACTTC.